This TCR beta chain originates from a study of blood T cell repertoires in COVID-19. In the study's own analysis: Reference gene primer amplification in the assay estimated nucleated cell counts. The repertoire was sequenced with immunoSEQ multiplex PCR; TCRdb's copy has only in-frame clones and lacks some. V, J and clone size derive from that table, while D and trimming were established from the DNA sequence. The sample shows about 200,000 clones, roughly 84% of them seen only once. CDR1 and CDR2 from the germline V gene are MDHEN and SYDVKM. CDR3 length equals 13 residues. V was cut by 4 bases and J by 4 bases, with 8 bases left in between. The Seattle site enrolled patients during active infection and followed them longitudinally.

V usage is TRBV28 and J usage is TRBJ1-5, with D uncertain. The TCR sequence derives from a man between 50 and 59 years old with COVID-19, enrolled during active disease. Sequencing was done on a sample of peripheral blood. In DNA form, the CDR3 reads TGTGCCAGCAGTTCTGGCAGTAATCAGCCCCAGCATTTT. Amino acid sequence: CASSSGSNQPQHF.